This T cell receptor (beta chain) was identified in a study of neurological immune-mediated disorders. General study points: The study found no CDR3 amino acid sequences shared by expanded clones across subjects, suggesting private repertoires in all groups.

Per germline, CDR1 DFQATT and CDR2 SNEGSKA (reference sequence). The CDR3 contains 13 residues. Trimming pared 6 bases from V and 1 base from J, leaving 12 bases between. MiXCR, applied by TCRdb to the 5' RACE reads, yields one record per CDR3 protein. The table has tens of thousands of distinct CDR3 sequences, about an eighth seen once. The sample holds many counts of this clonotype. Antigen specificity is unknown. The unsorted libraries had their origin in 2 million PBMCs stored at -80 C. This TCR was sampled from a female donor in good health. The sample comprised PBMCs. The chain uses TRBV20-1 and TRBJ1-2; possibly TRBD1 for D (5 bases). DNA of the CDR3: TGCAGTGCGGGGACCCAGAGTAACTATGGCTACACCTTC. Residues: CSAGTQSNYGYTF.